Listed below are T cell receptor beta chains from one sample, sequenced in a study of OX40 agonist ivuxolimab in advanced cancers. Some clones are missing from TCRdb's copy, which holds only in-frame ones; the method was immunoSEQ multiplex PCR. The sample consists of tens of thousands of clones, around 94% of them appearing once. Sample: CD4+ or CD8+ T cells sorted from blood, taken in a trial of the OX40 agonist ivuxolimab. The receptors stem from an adult with an advanced solid tumor such as melanoma, head and neck, liver or kidney cancer. CDR3s include the opening cysteine and the closing phenylalanine or tryptophan. The D gene is left open where the match is weak. Expanded clones get a size class; other rows say once, few or many, or leave the size out.

size,J,D,V,CDR3,DNA
.,TRBJ2-5,TRBD2,TRBV5-1,CASSLTLTSGRTQETQYF,TGCGCCAGCAGCTTGACCTTGACTAGCGGGCGGACCCAAGAGACCCAGTACTTC
.,TRBJ2-7,TRBD1,TRBV19,CASSYGTGAYEQYF,TGTGCCAGTAGTTATGGGACAGGGGCCTACGAGCAGTACTTC
.,TRBJ2-7,TRBD2,TRBV7-9,CASSYPRGGISYEQYF,TGTGCCAGCAGCTATCCACGGGGGGGAATTTCCTACGAGCAGTACTTC
.,TRBJ1-2,.,TRBV6-4,CANGCGGVNYGYTF,TGTGCCAACGGATGCGGGGGGGTTAACTATGGCTACACCTTC
.,TRBJ2-6,TRBD1,TRBV7-9,CASSSSTQGLSGANVLTF,TGTGCCAGCAGCTCCTCGACACAGGGGTTATCTGGGGCCAACGTCCTGACTTTC
.,TRBJ2-1,.,TRBV20-1,CSARGGRQFF,TGCAGTGCTAGAGGTGGGAGACAGTTCTTC
.,TRBJ2-3,.,TRBV7-2,CASSLLGPSTDTQYF,TGTGCCAGCAGCTTATTGGGGCCGAGCACAGATACGCAGTATTTT
.,TRBJ1-2,TRBD1,TRBV10-3,CAISDWDRIYDGYTF,TGTGCCATCAGTGATTGGGACAGGATTTACGATGGCTACACCTTC
few,TRBJ2-7,TRBD1,TRBV10-3,CAISEQGAQDEQYF,TGTGCCATCAGTGAACAGGGGGCTCAGGACGAGCAGTACTTC
few,TRBJ1-3,.,TRBV5-6,CASSLGSGNTIYF,TGTGCCAGCAGCCTGGGGTCGGGAAACACCATATATTTT
.,TRBJ1-5,TRBD1,TRBV28,CASSRQGVYQPQHF,TGTGCCAGCAGTAGACAGGGAGTCTATCAGCCCCAGCATTTT
.,TRBJ2-7,TRBD1,TRBV5-1,CASSFIDPGQGFREQYF,TGCGCCAGCAGCTTCATTGATCCGGGACAGGGGTTCCGCGAGCAGTACTTC
.,TRBJ1-2,.,TRBV4-3,CASSQDLDGLYGYTF,TGCGCCAGCAGCCAGGATTTGGACGGACTCTATGGCTACACCTTC
.,TRBJ2-3,TRBD1,TRBV28,CASSSIIGGTRLDTDTQYF,TGTGCCAGCAGCTCGATTATAGGGGGCACACGATTGGACACAGATACGCAGTATTTT
.,TRBJ2-5,.,TRBV18,CASSPTDSFQETQYF,TGTGCCAGCTCACCTACCGACAGCTTCCAAGAGACCCAGTACTTC
.,TRBJ2-7,TRBD1,TRBV7-9,CASSFPDRASYEQYF,TGTGCCAGCAGCTTCCCTGACAGGGCCTCCTACGAGCAGTACTTC
.,TRBJ1-1,.,TRBV28,CASSLRGAQNTEAFF,TGTGCCAGCAGTTTACGTGGGGCGCAGAACACTGAAGCTTTCTTT